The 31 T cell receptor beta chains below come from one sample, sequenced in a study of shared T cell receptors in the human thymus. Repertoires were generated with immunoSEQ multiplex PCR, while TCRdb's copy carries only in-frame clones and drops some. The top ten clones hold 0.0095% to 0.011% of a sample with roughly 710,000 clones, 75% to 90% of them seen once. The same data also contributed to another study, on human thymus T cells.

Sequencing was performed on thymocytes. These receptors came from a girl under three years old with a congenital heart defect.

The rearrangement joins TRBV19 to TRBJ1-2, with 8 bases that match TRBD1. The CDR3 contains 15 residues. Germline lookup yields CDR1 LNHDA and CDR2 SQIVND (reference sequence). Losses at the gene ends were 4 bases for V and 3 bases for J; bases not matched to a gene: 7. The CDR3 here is CASSTPGQADYGYTF. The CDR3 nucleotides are TGTGCCAGTAGTACGCCGGGACAGGCAGACTATGGCTACACCTTC.

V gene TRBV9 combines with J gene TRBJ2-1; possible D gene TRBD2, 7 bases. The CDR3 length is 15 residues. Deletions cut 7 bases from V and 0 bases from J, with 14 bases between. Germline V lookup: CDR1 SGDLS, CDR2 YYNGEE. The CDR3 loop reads CASSGGPSSYNEQFF. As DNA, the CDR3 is TGTGCCAGCTCCGGGGGGCCGAGCTCCTACAATGAGCAGTTCTTC.

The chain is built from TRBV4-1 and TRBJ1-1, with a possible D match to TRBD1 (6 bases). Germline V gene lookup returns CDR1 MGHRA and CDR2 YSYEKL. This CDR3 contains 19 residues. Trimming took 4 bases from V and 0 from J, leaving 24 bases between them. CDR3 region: CASSPPAGAPMGLNTEAFF. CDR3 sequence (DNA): TGCGCCAGCAGCCCCCCGGCGGGGGCGCCGATGGGATTGAACACTGAAGCTTTCTTT.

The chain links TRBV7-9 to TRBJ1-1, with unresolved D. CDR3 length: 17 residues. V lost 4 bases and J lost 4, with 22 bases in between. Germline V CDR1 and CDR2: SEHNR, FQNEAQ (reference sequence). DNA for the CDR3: TGTGCCAGCAGCTCCAGGTATGGATTAGGTGCCCGCACTGAAGCTTTCTTT. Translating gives CASSSRYGLGARTEAFF.

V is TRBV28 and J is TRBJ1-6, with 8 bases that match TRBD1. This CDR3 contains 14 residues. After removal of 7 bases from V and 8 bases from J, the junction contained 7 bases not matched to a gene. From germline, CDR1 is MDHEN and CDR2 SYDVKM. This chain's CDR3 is CASIPDRDDSPLHF. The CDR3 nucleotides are TGTGCCAGCATCCCGGACAGGGATGATTCACCCCTCCACTTT.

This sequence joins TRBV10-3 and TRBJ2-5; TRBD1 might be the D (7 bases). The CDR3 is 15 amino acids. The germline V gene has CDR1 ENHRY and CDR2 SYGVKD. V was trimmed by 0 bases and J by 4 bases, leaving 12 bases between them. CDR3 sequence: CAISESYQGGETQYF. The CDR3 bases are TGTGCCATCAGTGAGTCGTATCAGGGGGGAGAGACCCAGTACTTC.

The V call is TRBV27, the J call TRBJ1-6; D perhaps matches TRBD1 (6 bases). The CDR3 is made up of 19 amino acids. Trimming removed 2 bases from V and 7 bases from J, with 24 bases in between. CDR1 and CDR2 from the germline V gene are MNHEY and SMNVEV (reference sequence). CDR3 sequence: CASSLGGQNRDRKNSPLHF. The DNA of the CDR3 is TGTGCCAGCAGTTTAGGGGGACAAAACCGGGACCGAAAAAATTCACCCCTCCACTTT.

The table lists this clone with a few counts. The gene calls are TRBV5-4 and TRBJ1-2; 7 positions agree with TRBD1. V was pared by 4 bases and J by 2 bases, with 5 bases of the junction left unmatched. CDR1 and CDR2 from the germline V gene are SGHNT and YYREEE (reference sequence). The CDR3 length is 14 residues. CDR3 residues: CASSPGQMNYGYTF. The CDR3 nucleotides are TGTGCCAGCAGCCCGGGACAGATGAACTATGGCTACACCTTC.

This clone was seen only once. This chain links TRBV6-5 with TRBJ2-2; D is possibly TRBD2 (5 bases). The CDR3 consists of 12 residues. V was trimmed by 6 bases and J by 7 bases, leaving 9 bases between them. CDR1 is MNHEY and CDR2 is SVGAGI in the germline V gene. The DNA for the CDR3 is TGTGCCAGCAGGTCCGGAGGCGGGGAGCTGTTTTTT. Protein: CASRSGGGELFF.

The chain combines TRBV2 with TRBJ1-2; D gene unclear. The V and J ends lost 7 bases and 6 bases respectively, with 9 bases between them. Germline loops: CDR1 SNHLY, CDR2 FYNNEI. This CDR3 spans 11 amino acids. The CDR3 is CASTEGDGYTF. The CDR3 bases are TGTGCCAGCACCGAGGGAGATGGCTACACCTTC.

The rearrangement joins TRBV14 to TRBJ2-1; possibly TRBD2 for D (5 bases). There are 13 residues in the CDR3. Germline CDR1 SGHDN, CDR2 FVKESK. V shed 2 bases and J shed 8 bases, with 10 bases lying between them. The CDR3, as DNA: TGTGCCAGCAGCCAAATTTCGGGGTATGAGCAGTTCTTC. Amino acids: CASSQISGYEQFF.

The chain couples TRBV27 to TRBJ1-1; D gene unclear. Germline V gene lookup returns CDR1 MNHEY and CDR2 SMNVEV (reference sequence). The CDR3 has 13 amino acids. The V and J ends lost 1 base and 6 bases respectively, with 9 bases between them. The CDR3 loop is CASSLLFGAEAFF. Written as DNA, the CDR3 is TGTGCCAGCAGTTTATTGTTCGGGGCTGAAGCTTTCTTT.

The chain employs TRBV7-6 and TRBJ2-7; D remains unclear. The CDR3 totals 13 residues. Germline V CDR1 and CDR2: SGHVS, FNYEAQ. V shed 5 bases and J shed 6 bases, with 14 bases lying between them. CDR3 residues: CASSQICGGEQYF. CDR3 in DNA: TGTGCCAGCAGCCAGATTTGTGGCGGCGAGCAGTACTTC. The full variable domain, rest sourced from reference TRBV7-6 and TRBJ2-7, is GAGVSQSPRYKVTKRGQDVALRCDPISGHVSLYWYRQALGQGPEFLTYFNYEAQQDKSGLPNDRFSAERPEGSISTLTIQRTEQRDSAMYRCASSQICGGEQYFGPGTRLTVT.

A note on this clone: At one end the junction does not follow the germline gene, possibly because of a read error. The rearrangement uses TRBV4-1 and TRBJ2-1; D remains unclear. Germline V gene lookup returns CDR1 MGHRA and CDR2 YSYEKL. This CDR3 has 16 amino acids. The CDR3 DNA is TGCGCCAGCACCCAAAGGCTACGGAGCTCCTACAATGAGCAGTTCTTC. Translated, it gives CASTQRLRSSYNEQFF.

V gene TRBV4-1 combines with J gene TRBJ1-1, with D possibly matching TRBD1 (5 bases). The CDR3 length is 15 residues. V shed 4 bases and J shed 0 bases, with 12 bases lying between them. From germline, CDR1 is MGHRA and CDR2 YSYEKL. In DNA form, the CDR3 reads TGCGCCAGCAGCCTCCAGGGCAACATGAACACTGAAGCTTTCTTT. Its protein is CASSLQGNMNTEAFF.

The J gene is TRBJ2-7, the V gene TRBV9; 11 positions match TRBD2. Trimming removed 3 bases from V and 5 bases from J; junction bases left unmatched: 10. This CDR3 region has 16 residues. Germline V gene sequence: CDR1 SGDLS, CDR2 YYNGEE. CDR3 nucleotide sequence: TGTGCCAGCAGCGCCTTGCCGGGACTAGCGGTCAACGAGCAGTACTTC. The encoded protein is CASSALPGLAVNEQYF.

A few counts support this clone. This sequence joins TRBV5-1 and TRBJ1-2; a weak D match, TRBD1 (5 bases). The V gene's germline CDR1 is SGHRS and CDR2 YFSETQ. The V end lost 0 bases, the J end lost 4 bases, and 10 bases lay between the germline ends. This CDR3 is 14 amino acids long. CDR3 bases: TGCGCCAGCAGCTTGGTTGGGCAGGGCTATGGCTACACCTTC. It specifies CASSLVGQGYGYTF.

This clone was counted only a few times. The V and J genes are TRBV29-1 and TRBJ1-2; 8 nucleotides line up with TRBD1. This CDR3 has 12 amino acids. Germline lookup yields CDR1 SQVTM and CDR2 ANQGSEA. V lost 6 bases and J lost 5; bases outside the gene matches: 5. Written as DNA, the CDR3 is TGCAGCGTCGCGGACAGGGAATATGGCTACACCTTC. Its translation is CSVADREYGYTF.

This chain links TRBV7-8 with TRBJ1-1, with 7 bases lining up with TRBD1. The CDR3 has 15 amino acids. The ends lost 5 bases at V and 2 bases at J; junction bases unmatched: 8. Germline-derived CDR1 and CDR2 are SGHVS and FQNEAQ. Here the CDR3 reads CASSLEGQTNTEAFF. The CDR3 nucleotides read TGTGCCAGCAGCCTAGAGGGACAGACCAACACTGAAGCTTTCTTT.

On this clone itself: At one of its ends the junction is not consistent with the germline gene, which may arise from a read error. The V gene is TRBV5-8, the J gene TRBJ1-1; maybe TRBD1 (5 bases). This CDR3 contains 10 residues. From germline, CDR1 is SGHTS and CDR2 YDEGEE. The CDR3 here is CASRSAGVKF. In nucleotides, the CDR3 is TGTGCCAGCAGGTCGGCGGGGGTTAAATTT.

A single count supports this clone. CDR3 in DNA: TGTGCCAGCAGCTTAGAAGACAGGTTCCCTGGAAACACCATATATTTT. It codes for CASSLEDRFPGNTIYF. The V call is TRBV7-9, the J call TRBJ1-3; tentative D call: TRBD1 (6 bases). The V end lost 1 base, the J end lost 2 bases, and 12 bases lay between the germline ends. CDR3 length equals 16 residues. Germline V CDR1 and CDR2: SEHNR, FQNEAQ (reference sequence).

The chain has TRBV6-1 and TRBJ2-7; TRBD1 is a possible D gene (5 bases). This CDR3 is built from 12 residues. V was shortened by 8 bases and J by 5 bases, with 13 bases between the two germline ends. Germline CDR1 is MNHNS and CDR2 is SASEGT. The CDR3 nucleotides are TGTGCCAGCGTCTCCAGGGCCAACGAGCAGTACTTC. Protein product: CASVSRANEQYF.

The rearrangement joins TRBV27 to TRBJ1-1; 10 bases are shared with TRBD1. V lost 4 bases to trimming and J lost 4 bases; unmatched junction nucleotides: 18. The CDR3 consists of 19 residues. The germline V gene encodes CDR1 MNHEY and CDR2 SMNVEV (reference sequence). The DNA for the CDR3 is TGTGCCAGCAGTTCCCCGGCGGGACAGGGGATGCGACGTGGCACTGAAGCTTTCTTT. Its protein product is CASSSPAGQGMRRGTEAFF.

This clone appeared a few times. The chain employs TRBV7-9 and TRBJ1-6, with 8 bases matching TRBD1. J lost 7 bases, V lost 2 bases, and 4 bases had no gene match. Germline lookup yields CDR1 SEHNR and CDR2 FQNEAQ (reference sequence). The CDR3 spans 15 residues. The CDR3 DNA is TGTGCCAGCAGCTTAAGCGGGGACAGGAATTCACCCCTCCACTTT. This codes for CASSLSGDRNSPLHF.

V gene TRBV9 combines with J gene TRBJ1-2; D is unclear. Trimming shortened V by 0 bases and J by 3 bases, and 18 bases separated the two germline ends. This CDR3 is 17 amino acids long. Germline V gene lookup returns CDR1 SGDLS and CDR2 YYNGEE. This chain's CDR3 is CASSVDPGSGSDYGYTF. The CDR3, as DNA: TGTGCCAGCAGCGTAGATCCGGGTAGCGGGTCGGACTATGGCTACACCTTC. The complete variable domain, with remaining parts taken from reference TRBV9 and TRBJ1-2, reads DSGVTQTPKHLITATGQRVTLRCSPRSGDLSVYWYQQSLDQGLQFLIQYYNGEERAKGNILERFSAQQFPDLHSELNLSSLELGDSALYFCASSVDPGSGSDYGYTFGSGTRLTVV.

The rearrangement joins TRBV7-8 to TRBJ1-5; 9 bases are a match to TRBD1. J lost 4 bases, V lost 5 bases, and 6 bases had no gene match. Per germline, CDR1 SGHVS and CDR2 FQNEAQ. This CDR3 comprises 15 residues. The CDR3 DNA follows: TGTGCCAGCAGCCCAGGGGGGACAGGGAATCAGCCCCAGCATTTT. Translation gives CASSPGGTGNQPQHF.

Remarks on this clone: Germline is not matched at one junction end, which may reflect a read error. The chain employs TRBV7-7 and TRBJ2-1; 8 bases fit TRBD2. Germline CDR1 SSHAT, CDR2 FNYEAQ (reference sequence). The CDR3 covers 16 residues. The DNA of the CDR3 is TGTGCTAGCAGCCCCTCCCAAACCGGGACTAGCAATGAGCAGTTCTTC. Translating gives CASSPSQTGTSNEQFF.

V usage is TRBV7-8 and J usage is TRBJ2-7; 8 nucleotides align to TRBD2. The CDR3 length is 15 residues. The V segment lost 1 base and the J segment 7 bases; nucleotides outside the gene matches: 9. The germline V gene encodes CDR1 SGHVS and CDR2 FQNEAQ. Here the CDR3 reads CASSLGAGLAFEQYF. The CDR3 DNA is TGTGCCAGCAGCTTAGGTGCTGGACTAGCATTTGAGCAGTACTTC.

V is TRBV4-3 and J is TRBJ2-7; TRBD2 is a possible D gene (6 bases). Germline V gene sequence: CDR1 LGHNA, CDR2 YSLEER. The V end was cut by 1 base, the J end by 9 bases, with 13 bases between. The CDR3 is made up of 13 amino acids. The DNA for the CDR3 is TGCGCCAGCAGCCAAGGGGAGGTGGGTCTGCAGTACTTC. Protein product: CASSQGEVGLQYF.

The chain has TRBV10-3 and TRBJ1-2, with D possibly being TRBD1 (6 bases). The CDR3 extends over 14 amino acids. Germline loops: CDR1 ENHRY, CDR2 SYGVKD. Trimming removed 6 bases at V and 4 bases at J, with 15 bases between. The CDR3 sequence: CAIRDSRDIYGYTF. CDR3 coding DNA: TGTGCCATCAGGGATTCCCGGGACATCTATGGCTACACCTTC.

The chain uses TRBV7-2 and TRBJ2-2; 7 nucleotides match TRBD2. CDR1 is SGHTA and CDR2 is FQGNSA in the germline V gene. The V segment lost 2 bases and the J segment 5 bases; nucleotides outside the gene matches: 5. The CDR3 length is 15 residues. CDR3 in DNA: TGTGCCAGCAGCTTACCCGGGGGGAATACCGGGGAGCTGTTTTTT. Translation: CASSLPGGNTGELFF. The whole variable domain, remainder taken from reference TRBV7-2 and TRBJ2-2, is GAGVSQSPSNKVTEKGKDVELRCDPISGHTALYWYRQSLGQGLEFLIYFQGNSAPDKSGLPSDRFSAERTGGSVSTLTIQRTQQEDSAVYLCASSLPGGNTGELFFGEGSRLTVL.